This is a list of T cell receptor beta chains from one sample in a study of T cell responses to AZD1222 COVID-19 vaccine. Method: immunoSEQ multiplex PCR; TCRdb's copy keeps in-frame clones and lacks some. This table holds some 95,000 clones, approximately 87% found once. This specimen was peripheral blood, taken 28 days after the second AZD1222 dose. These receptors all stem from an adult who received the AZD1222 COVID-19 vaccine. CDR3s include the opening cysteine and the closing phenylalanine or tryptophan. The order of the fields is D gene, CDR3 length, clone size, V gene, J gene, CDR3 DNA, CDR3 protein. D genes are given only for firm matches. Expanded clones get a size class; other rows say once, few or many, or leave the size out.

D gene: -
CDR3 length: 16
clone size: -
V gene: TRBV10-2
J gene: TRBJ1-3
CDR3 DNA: TGCGCCAGCAGTGAGACAGCAGGAATCTCTGGAAACACCATATATTTT
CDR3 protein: CASSETAGISGNTIYF

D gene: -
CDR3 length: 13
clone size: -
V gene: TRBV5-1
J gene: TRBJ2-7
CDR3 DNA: TGCGCCAGCAGCTTGGGCTCCATTTACGAGCAGTACTTC
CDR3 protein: CASSLGSIYEQYF

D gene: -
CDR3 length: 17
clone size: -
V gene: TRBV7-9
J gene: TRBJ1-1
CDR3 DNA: TGTGCCAGCAGCTTTCCCAACAGGGAGGGCGAGAACACTGAAGCTTTCTTT
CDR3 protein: CASSFPNREGENTEAFF

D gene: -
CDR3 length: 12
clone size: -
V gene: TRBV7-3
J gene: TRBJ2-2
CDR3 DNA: TGTGCCAGCAGCTCGGACACCGGGGAGCTGTTTTTT
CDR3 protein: CASSSDTGELFF

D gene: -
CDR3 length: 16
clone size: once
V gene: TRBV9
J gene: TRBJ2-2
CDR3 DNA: TGTGCCAGCAGCACGACAGGTTGGGGAAACACCGGGGAGCTGTTTTTT
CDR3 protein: CASSTTGWGNTGELFF

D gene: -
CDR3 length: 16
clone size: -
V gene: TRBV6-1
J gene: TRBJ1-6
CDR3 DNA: TGTGCCAGCAGTGAATACCCCGGGACCCGTAATTCACCCCTCCACTTT
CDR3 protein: CASSEYPGTRNSPLHF

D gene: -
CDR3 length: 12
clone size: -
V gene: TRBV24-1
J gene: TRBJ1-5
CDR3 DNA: TGTGCCACCAGTGATGCCGATCAGCCCCAGCATTTT
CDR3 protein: CATSDADQPQHF

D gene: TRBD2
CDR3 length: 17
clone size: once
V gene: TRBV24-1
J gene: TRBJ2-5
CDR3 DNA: TGTGCCACCAGTGATCCCAAGCCCGGACTAGCGGGAGAGACCCAGTACTTC
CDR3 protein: CATSDPKPGLAGETQYF

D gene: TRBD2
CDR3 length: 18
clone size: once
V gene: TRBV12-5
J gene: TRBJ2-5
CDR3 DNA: TGTGCTAGTGGTTTAGGGCTATCGGGACTAGGGCATACGGAGACCCAGTACTTC
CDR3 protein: CASGLGLSGLGHTETQYF

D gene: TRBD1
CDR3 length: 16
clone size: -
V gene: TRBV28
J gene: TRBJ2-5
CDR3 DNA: TGTGCCAGCAGTGTGCCTTCGGGACAGCCTCTAGAGACCCAGTACTTC
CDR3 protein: CASSVPSGQPLETQYF

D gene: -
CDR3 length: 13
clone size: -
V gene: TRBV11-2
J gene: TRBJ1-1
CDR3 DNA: TGTGCCAGCAGCCTTGGGACCAATACTGAAGCTTTCTTT
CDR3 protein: CASSLGTNTEAFF

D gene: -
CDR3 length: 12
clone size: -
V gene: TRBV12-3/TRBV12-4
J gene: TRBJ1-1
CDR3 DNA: TGTGCCAGCAGCGATCAGAACACTGAAGCTTTCTTT
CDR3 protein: CASSDQNTEAFF

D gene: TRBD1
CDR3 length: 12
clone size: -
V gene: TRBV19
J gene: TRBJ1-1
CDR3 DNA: TGTGCCAGTAACAGGGGGCTCGATGAAGCTTTCTTT
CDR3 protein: CASNRGLDEAFF

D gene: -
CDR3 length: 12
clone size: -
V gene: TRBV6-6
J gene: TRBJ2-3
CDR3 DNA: TGTGCCAGCAGGTCTGGGGCAGATACGCAGTATTTT
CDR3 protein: CASRSGADTQYF

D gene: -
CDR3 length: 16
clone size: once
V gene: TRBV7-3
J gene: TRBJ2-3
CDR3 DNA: TGTGCCAGCAGCGTACACCCAGGGGTAGGGACAGATACGCAGTATTTT
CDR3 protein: CASSVHPGVGTDTQYF